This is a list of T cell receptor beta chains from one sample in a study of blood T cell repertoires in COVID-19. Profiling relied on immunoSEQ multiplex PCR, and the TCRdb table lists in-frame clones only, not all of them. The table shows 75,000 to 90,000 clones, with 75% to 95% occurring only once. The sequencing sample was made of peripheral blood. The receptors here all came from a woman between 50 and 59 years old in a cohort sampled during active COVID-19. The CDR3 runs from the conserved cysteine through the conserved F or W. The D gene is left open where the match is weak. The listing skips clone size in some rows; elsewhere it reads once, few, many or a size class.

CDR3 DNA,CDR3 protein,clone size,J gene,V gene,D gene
TGTGCCAGCAGTTTACCCTCGACTAGCGGGAGGGCCAGCGGTGAGCAGTTCTTC,CASSLPSTSGRASGEQFF,.,TRBJ2-1,TRBV28,TRBD2
TGCGCCAGCAGCTTGGGGTGGTCAGGGGACACCGGGGAGCTGTTTTTT,CASSLGWSGDTGELFF,once,TRBJ2-2,TRBV5-1,.
TGTGCCAGCAGTTACTCGCAGGGGGCGGGCACCGGGGAGCTGTTTTTT,CASSYSQGAGTGELFF,.,TRBJ2-2,TRBV6-5,TRBD1
TGTGCCAGCAGTTACCGAGAGATGAACACTGAAGCTTTCTTT,CASSYREMNTEAFF,.,TRBJ1-1,TRBV6-6,.
TGTGCCAGCAGTTCGGGACAGGGGGCTTGGGAGACCCAGTACTTC,CASSSGQGAWETQYF,.,TRBJ2-5,TRBV2,TRBD1
TGTGCCAGCAGTTATACGGGGGTGGGAAACACCATATATTTT,CASSYTGVGNTIYF,.,TRBJ1-3,TRBV6-5,.
TGTGCCAGCAGTTTTGCCGGGAGGGGAGATGAGCAGTACTTC,CASSFAGRGDEQYF,.,TRBJ2-7,TRBV28,TRBD2
TGCGCCAGCAGCCCCGGGTCTAGCGGGGGCGTAGGGTCATCGGATACGCAGTATTTT,CASSPGSSGGVGSSDTQYF,once,TRBJ2-3,TRBV5-1,TRBD2
TGTGCCAGCAGTGAATTAGGGCAGGGGAGCTCCTACGAGCAGTACTTC,CASSELGQGSSYEQYF,.,TRBJ2-7,TRBV6-1,.
TGTGCCAGCAGTTTAGGGGAGGAGCAGTACTTC,CASSLGEEQYF,.,TRBJ2-7,TRBV28,.
TGTGCCAGTAGTCCCCGACAGGGTATTCCCGGGGAGCTGTTTTTT,CASSPRQGIPGELFF,.,TRBJ2-2,TRBV19,TRBD1
TGTGCAAGTCGCTTAGAAATAGTCGGGAAAGGCTATTCTGGAAACACCATATATTTT,CASRLEIVGKGYSGNTIYF,few,TRBJ1-3,TRBV12-2,.
TGTGCCAGCAGCTTAGTGGGCAGGGCCTACGAGCAGTACTTC,CASSLVGRAYEQYF,.,TRBJ2-7,TRBV7-9,.
TGTGCCAGCAGCTCCCAACAGGGGGCGCAGGGTGAGCAGTTCTTC,CASSSQQGAQGEQFF,.,TRBJ2-1,TRBV11-3,TRBD1
TGTGCCAGCAGCCTCAGGGGCAGCTCCTACAATGAGCAGTTCTTC,CASSLRGSSYNEQFF,.,TRBJ2-1,TRBV11-3,.
TGCGCCAGCAGCCAAGATTGGGGGCCCTACGAGCAGTACTTC,CASSQDWGPYEQYF,.,TRBJ2-7,TRBV4-1,.
TGTGCCATCAGTAAGGGACAGGGGGATTACGAGCAGTACTTC,CAISKGQGDYEQYF,.,TRBJ2-7,TRBV10-3,TRBD1
TGCAGCGTACGGGACAGTAACTATGGCTACACCTTC,CSVRDSNYGYTF,.,TRBJ1-2,TRBV29-1,TRBD1
TGCGCCAGCAGCCAAGACCCGACAGGGAGCGGCACTGAAGCTTTCTTT,CASSQDPTGSGTEAFF,.,TRBJ1-1,TRBV4-1,TRBD1
TGTGCCAGCAGCGTGGGGTATGGGAGCTCAGATACGCAGTATTTT,CASSVGYGSSDTQYF,.,TRBJ2-3,TRBV9,.
TGTGCCAGCAGCCGAGGGGGACAGGGGTACGAGCAGTACTTC,CASSRGGQGYEQYF,.,TRBJ2-7,TRBV7-3,TRBD1
TGTGCCATCGCACTCGTGAACACCGGGGAGCTGTTTTTT,CAIALVNTGELFF,.,TRBJ2-2,TRBV5-4,.
TGTGCCAGCAGCTTAATAGGAGGGAGGGCTTACAATGAGCAGTTCTTC,CASSLIGGRAYNEQFF,.,TRBJ2-1,TRBV11-2,TRBD2
TGTGCCAGCAGTTTATCGGGGAGATACACCGGGGAGCTGTTTTTT,CASSLSGRYTGELFF,.,TRBJ2-2,TRBV27,.
TGTGCCAGCAGTGAATCAGCCGACACTGTCTATGGCTACACCTTC,CASSESADTVYGYTF,few,TRBJ1-2,TRBV6-1,.
TGTGCCAGCAGCTTAAAGGGGGCGAGAGAGCAGTACTTC,CASSLKGAREQYF,once,TRBJ2-7,TRBV7-2,TRBD1
TGTGCCAGCTACGGACAGGGGGCGTTAGAGACCCAGTACTTC,CASYGQGALETQYF,.,TRBJ2-5,TRBV6-5,TRBD1
TGCGCCAGCAGCTACACAGGGGCCGGGGCCAACGTCCTGACTTTC,CASSYTGAGANVLTF,.,TRBJ2-6,TRBV5-1,TRBD1
TGTGCCAGCAGCGAGGGACAGAGCTCCTACAATGAGCAGTTCTTC,CASSEGQSSYNEQFF,once,TRBJ2-1,TRBV7-2,TRBD1
TGTGCCATCAGTGGTGCGGGAGTTGGTGCTGAGCAGTTCTTC,CAISGAGVGAEQFF,once,TRBJ2-1,TRBV10-3,TRBD2
TGTGCCAGCAGGCCTAACCGGGACAGTGAGACCCAGTACTTC,CASRPNRDSETQYF,.,TRBJ2-5,TRBV27,TRBD1
TGTGCCAGCTCACCAATGGCAGGGACAGAACATGGCTACACCTTC,CASSPMAGTEHGYTF,.,TRBJ1-2,TRBV18,TRBD1
TGTGCCAGCAGCCGTCAAGGCCGGGTAGATACGCAGTATTTT,CASSRQGRVDTQYF,.,TRBJ2-3,TRBV7-2,.
TGTGCAAGTCGCTTAGGACAGGGGATCGGTTCCTACAATGAGCAGTTCTTC,CASRLGQGIGSYNEQFF,.,TRBJ2-1,TRBV12-2,.
TGCGCCAGCAGCCAAGATGAACAGGCAGGGGTAGCTTTCTTT,CASSQDEQAGVAFF,.,TRBJ1-1,TRBV4-1,.
TGTGCCAGCAGCGTAGACCAGCGGTCCACAGATACGCAGTATTTT,CASSVDQRSTDTQYF,.,TRBJ2-3,TRBV9,.
TGTGCCAGCAGCTCAAAGGCTAGCGGGGGCCTTGCCTACGAGCAGTACTTC,CASSSKASGGLAYEQYF,.,TRBJ2-7,TRBV5-6,TRBD2
TGTGCCAGCAGCCAAGACAGGGTCTATGGGGGCTACACCTTC,CASSQDRVYGGYTF,once,TRBJ1-2,TRBV14,.
TGTGCCAGCAGCTTTTTCCGGGGCTCCTACAATGAGCAGTTCTTC,CASSFFRGSYNEQFF,.,TRBJ2-1,TRBV11-3,.
TGTGCCAGCAGCTTAGATGGAGGGCGAGGACCCCTCCACTTT,CASSLDGGRGPLHF,.,TRBJ1-6,TRBV11-3,.
TGTGCCAGCAGTTTTGAGCGGGGGAACACCGGGGAGCTGTTTTTT,CASSFERGNTGELFF,.,TRBJ2-2,TRBV27,TRBD2
TGTGCCAGCAGACGTACGACAGCGAGCTCCTACGAGCAGTACTTC,CASRRTTASSYEQYF,.,TRBJ2-7,TRBV7-9,.
TGTGCCAGCAGCTTCGACACCGGGGAGCTGTTTTTT,CASSFDTGELFF,.,TRBJ2-2,TRBV7-9,.
TGTGCCAGCAGCCTCCCGGGTGGGGAGCAGTACTTC,CASSLPGGEQYF,.,TRBJ2-7,TRBV12-3/TRBV12-4,.
TGTGCCAGTAGTATTTATCGCGGGAGGGAAAACATTCAGTACTTC,CASSIYRGRENIQYF,.,TRBJ2-4,TRBV19,TRBD2
TGTGCCAGCAGCCCTGGGGCGGATACGCAGTATTTT,CASSPGADTQYF,.,TRBJ2-3,TRBV7-9,.
TGCGCCAGCAGCTTGGCCGGCAGGGACACAGATACGCAGTATTTT,CASSLAGRDTDTQYF,.,TRBJ2-3,TRBV5-1,.
TGTGCCACCAGTGACACAATTAGCGGAGCCTACAATGAGCAGTTCTTC,CATSDTISGAYNEQFF,once,TRBJ2-1,TRBV24-1,.
TGTGCCAGTCGTGCGGGGGCTTGGACAGATACGCAGTATTTT,CASRAGAWTDTQYF,.,TRBJ2-3,TRBV19,.
TGTGCCAGTAGTATAGGAAGTCAGCAGGGGGCTTATCAGCCCCAGCATTTT,CASSIGSQQGAYQPQHF,.,TRBJ1-5,TRBV19,TRBD1
TGTGCCAGCTCACCGGACAGGAATCAGCCCCAGCATTTT,CASSPDRNQPQHF,.,TRBJ1-5,TRBV18,TRBD1
TGTGCCACCAGCCGTAAATATGAAGAGACCCAGTACTTC,CATSRKYEETQYF,.,TRBJ2-5,TRBV15,.
TGTGCCAGCAGTTACGTCAGTAGCACAGATACGCAGTATTTT,CASSYVSSTDTQYF,.,TRBJ2-3,TRBV6-2/TRBV6-3,.
TGCGCCAGCAGCCAAGGACAGGGCTCCTATAATTCACCCCTCCACTTT,CASSQGQGSYNSPLHF,.,TRBJ1-6,TRBV4-1,TRBD1
TGTGCCAGCAGCCAATACTCGTCCTCCCCGGGCACTGAAGCTTTCTTT,CASSQYSSSPGTEAFF,.,TRBJ1-1,TRBV3-1/TRBV3-2,.